In its sample, the clone carrying this TCR beta chain was seen a few times. The sample originates from a study of early T cells in non-severe SARS-CoV-2 infection. V dropped 5 bases and J dropped 4; count of bases not matched to a gene: 7. Germline-derived CDR1 and CDR2 are SQVTM and ANQGSEA. This CDR3 has 13 residues. Researchers tagged individual cDNA molecules with unique molecular identifiers. TCRdb recomputed calls from the 5' RACE reads with MiXCR, one row per CDR3 protein. The table records tens of thousands of distinct CDR3 sequences, about 4.5% of them present only once. J is TRBJ1-1 and V is TRBV29-1, with TRBD1 identical over 7 bases. The receptor was isolated from an adult who was a healthcare worker with PCR-confirmed SARS-CoV-2 infection or an uninfected control (not recorded which). This specimen consisted of whole blood, obtained at baseline. The CDR3 region has the DNA TGCAGCGTTAAACGACAGGGCGGCACTGAAGCTTTCTTT. Its translation: CSVKRQGGTEAFF.